A selection of T cell receptor beta chains follows, all from one sample in a study of T cells in Graves' hyperthyroidism and ophthalmopathy. TCRdb called the multiplex PCR reads again in MiXCR, with one record for every CDR3 protein. The table has a few hundred thousand distinct CDR3 sequences, just over 45% seen once. Material for sequencing was peripheral blood or thyroid tissue (not recorded which). The receptors were sampled from a young woman with Graves' hyperthyroidism. Each CDR3 is given with its conserved first and last residue. D genes are given only for firm matches. Clone size, where shown, is once, few, many, or a class for clones that have expanded.

V	J	size	D	DNA	CDR3
TRBV6-1	TRBJ1-5	many	TRBD1	TGTGCCAGCAGTGAACCGGGACAGGGGAATCAGCCCCAGCATTTT	CASSEPGQGNQPQHF
TRBV9	TRBJ1-1	many	.	TGTGCCAGCAGCCAGACATCCAACACTGAAGCTTTCTTT	CASSQTSNTEAFF
TRBV29-1	TRBJ2-1	.	TRBD1	TGCAGCGTCACGTCCCGGGACAGTGTATTCGGCAATGAGCAGTTCTTC	CSVTSRDSVFGNEQFF
TRBV20-1	TRBJ1-2	many	.	TGCAGTGACTCTAACTATGGCTACACCTTC	CSDSNYGYTF
TRBV29-1	TRBJ1-5	.	.	TGCAGCGGGGGTGGGGGGTGGGGCAATGAGCCCCAGCATTTT	CSGGGGWGNEPQHF
TRBV7-9	TRBJ2-5	.	.	TGTGCCAGCAGCCAGGCCGGGAGTGGGTTAGAGACCCAGTACTTC	CASSQAGSGLETQYF
TRBV2	TRBJ2-7	many	.	TGTGCCAGCAGGGAAAGGGCCCACGAGCAGTACTTC	CASRERAHEQYF
TRBV7-9	TRBJ2-7	many	.	TGTGCCAGCAGCTTAGCATTCCACGAGCAGTACTTC	CASSLAFHEQYF
TRBV13	TRBJ1-1	many	TRBD1	TGTGCCAGCAGCTTAGAGCCCCCCACTTCAGGGGGGAAAGCTTTCTTT	CASSLEPPTSGGKAFF
TRBV15	TRBJ2-5	.	.	TGTGCCACCAGCAGAGATCGAGAACACGGGGGTCCCCAGTACTTC	CATSRDREHGGPQYF
TRBV7-9	TRBJ1-2	many	.	TGTGCCAGCAGCTTAGCAGGGCCGATTAACTATGGCTACACCTTC	CASSLAGPINYGYTF
TRBV11-2	TRBJ2-7	.	TRBD2	TGTGCCAGTAAAGGGACTAGCGTTACCGAGCAGTACTTC	CASKGTSVTEQYF
TRBV7-9	TRBJ1-2	many	.	TGTGCCAGCAGCTTAGCAGGACATGGCTACACCTTC	CASSLAGHGYTF
TRBV12-3/TRBV12-4	TRBJ1-1	many	.	TGTGCCAGCGAGGAAAGGACTGAAGCTTTCTTT	CASEERTEAFF
TRBV27	TRBJ2-7	many	TRBD2	TGTGCCAGCAAGACGGGACTAGCGGGAGTAAGTGAGTACTTC	CASKTGLAGVSEYF
TRBV14	TRBJ2-5	.	.	TGTGCCAGCAGCCAAGAAGGTCGAGAGGCCCAGTACTTC	CASSQEGREAQYF
TRBV7-8	TRBJ2-3	few	.	TGTGCCAGCAGCTTAGCGCTTGGTACCGCCACAGATACGCAGTATTTT	CASSLALGTATDTQYF
TRBV12-3/TRBV12-4	TRBJ2-7	many	.	TGTGCCAGCAGTTGGGACGGAATCGAGCAGTACTTC	CASSWDGIEQYF
TRBV24-1	TRBJ2-5	.	.	TGCGCCACCAGTGACCGAGCGACGGAAGAGGCCCAGTACTTC	CATSDRATEEAQYF
TRBV7-2	TRBJ2-7	many	TRBD2	TGTGCCAGCAGCCTAGAAGCGGGGCCCCGCTACGAGCAGTACTTC	CASSLEAGPRYEQYF
TRBV27	TRBJ2-2	few	.	TGTGCCAGCACCCGACAGGGACTCACCGGGGAGCTGTTTTTT	CASTRQGLTGELFF
TRBV5-1	TRBJ1-3	.	.	TGCGCCAGCAGCTTGGGAGGGACGGCTGGAAACACCATATATTTT	CASSLGGTAGNTIYF
TRBV29-1	TRBJ2-2	many	TRBD2	TGCAGCGTTGAAAGCCAACCGGGACTAGCGGGAGCAAACACCGGGGAGCTGTTTTTT	CSVESQPGLAGANTGELFF
TRBV7-6	TRBJ2-5	once	.	TGTGCCAGCAGCTCCACTCCGACTATCCAAGAGACCCAGTACTTC	CASSSTPTIQETQYF
TRBV2	TRBJ2-7	many	.	TGTGCCAGCAGGCCCGGGGGCTACGAGCAGTACTTC	CASRPGGYEQYF
TRBV2	TRBJ2-5	.	TRBD2	TGTGCCAGCAAAGCGGGAGAAGAGACCCAGTACTTC	CASKAGEETQYF
TRBV20-1	TRBJ1-5	.	TRBD1	TGCAGTGCCATGACCGGGACAGTAAATCAGCCCCAGCATTTT	CSAMTGTVNQPQHF